Shown below are 12 T cell receptor beta chains from a single sample sequenced in a study of shared clonotypes between healthy human individuals. The data were produced by immunoSEQ multiplex PCR, yet TCRdb's version contains in-frame clones alone and is incomplete. The sample includes more than 2,000,000 clones, approximately 95% of them seen just once. The sample consisted of naive CD4+ T cells from PBMCs. Noted subset: CD45RA+ positively selected. The receptors come from a young man in good health. Some clones in this sample may be carry-over from other donors' samples.

This rearrangement joins TRBV18 to TRBJ2-6; D is possibly TRBD1 (7 bases). The V gene's germline CDR1 is KGHSH and CDR2 LQKENI. The V and J ends lost 2 bases and 3 bases respectively, with 17 bases between them. The CDR3 runs to 18 residues. The CDR3 sequence: CASSPNVSGGGGANVLTF. The CDR3, as DNA: TGTGCCAGCTCACCAAACGTCTCAGGGGGAGGTGGGGCCAACGTCCTGACTTTC.

V and J are TRBV19 and TRBJ1-1, with D possibly being TRBD1 (5 bases). The CDR3 is 12 amino acids. Germline V gene lookup returns CDR1 LNHDA and CDR2 SQIVND (reference sequence). V dropped 10 bases and J dropped 13 bases, with 22 bases sitting between them. The CDR3: CATSELGGGNFF. CDR3 sequence (DNA): TGTGCCACCTCGGAATTGGGGGGAGGTAATTTCTTT.

This chain connects TRBV5-1 to TRBJ2-5, with D unresolved. Deletions cut 6 bases from V and 1 base from J, with 7 bases between. This CDR3 contains 12 residues. Germline-derived CDR1 and CDR2 are SGHRS and YFSETQ. The CDR3 loop reads CASKGSQETQYF. Here the CDR3 DNA reads TGCGCCAGCAAGGGCTCCCAAGAGACCCAGTACTTC. Drawing the rest from reference TRBV5-1 and TRBJ2-5, the complete variable domain is KAGVTQTPRYLIKTRGQQVTLSCSPISGHRSVSWYQQTPGQGLQFLFEYFSETQRNKGNFPGRFSGRQFSNSRSEMNVSTLELGDSALYLCASKGSQETQYFGPGTRLLVL.

This sequence joins TRBV27 and TRBJ1-2; D is ambiguous. Trimming cost V 0 bases and J 3 bases, with 20 bases left between them. The germline V gene encodes CDR1 MNHEY and CDR2 SMNVEV (reference sequence). This CDR3 is 18 amino acids long. CDR3 DNA sequence: TGTGCCAGCAGTTTATCCGGAAACGAACTTGCCCCTTACTATGGCTACACCTTC. It codes for CASSLSGNELAPYYGYTF.

J is TRBJ2-1 and V is TRBV6-5; 12 bases align to TRBD2. The CDR3 is made up of 14 amino acids. With 6 bases clipped from V and 9 bases from J, the junction kept 6 bases outside the gene matches. CDR1 is MNHEY, CDR2 SVGAGI, per germline. CDR3 loop: CASRTLAGGFEQFF. The CDR3 DNA reads as TGTGCCAGCAGAACACTAGCGGGGGGATTTGAGCAGTTCTTC.

The chain carries TRBV7-8 and TRBJ1-5; D may be TRBD1 (6 bases). The CDR3 is 19 residues long. The ends were cut back, 2 bases at V and 0 bases at J, with 20 bases in the middle. Germline assignment: CDR1 SGHVS and CDR2 FQNEAQ. The CDR3 here is CASSLRGGQTRYSNQPQHF. In DNA form, the CDR3 reads TGTGCCAGCAGCTTACGAGGAGGACAGACCAGATATAGCAATCAGCCCCAGCATTTT.

This clone was seen only once. This chain connects TRBV15 to TRBJ2-7; 8 bases are a match to TRBD2. After removal of 0 bases from V and 2 bases from J, the junction contained 6 bases not matched to a gene. This CDR3 contains 16 residues. CDR1 LNHNV and CDR2 YYDKDF come from the germline V gene (reference sequence). The CDR3 nucleotides read TGTGCCACCAGCAGAGATGTCACTAGCGGACCCTACGAGCAGTACTTC. Its translation: CATSRDVTSGPYEQYF.

On this clone: Other DNA sequences within the sample encode an identical CDR3. The J gene is TRBJ2-7, the V gene TRBV19, with D possibly matching TRBD1 (5 bases). V was cut by 1 base and J by 6 bases, with 10 bases left in between. Per the germline V gene, CDR1 is LNHDA and CDR2 is SQIVND (reference sequence). CDR3 length: 13 amino acids. CDR3 nucleotide sequence: TGTGCCAGTAGTATAGGGCAGGGTGGCGAGCAGTACTTC. Amino acids: CASSIGQGGEQYF.

The chain couples TRBV6-1 to TRBJ1-2; 9 positions agree with TRBD1. Looked up from germline, CDR1 is MNHNS and CDR2 is SASEGT. There are 13 residues in the CDR3. V gave up 7 bases and J gave up 7 bases; unmatched junction bases: 7. CDR3: CASTTDRGSGYTF. Here the CDR3 DNA reads TGTGCCAGCACAACGGACAGGGGAAGTGGCTACACCTTC.

The chain joins TRBV7-9 to TRBJ2-4; a weak D match, TRBD1 (5 bases). The V gene's germline CDR1 is SEHNR and CDR2 FQNEAQ (reference sequence). This CDR3 contains 12 residues. The germline V and J ends were trimmed by 5 bases and 8 bases, with 10 bases remaining between them. CDR3 coding DNA: TGTGCCAGCAGCCCTATAGGGGACATTCAGTACTTC. This gives the protein CASSPIGDIQYF.

This chain links TRBV6-5 with TRBJ2-2; weak D call: TRBD1 (5 bases). CDR3 length: 13 amino acids. Per germline, CDR1 MNHEY and CDR2 SVGAGI. V dropped 6 bases and J dropped 4 bases, with 9 bases sitting between them. CDR3 nucleotide sequence: TGTGCCAGCAGAGGAAGGGGCACCGGGGAGCTGTTTTTT. It specifies CASRGRGTGELFF.

The chain is built from TRBV6-6 and TRBJ1-5; D perhaps matches TRBD1 (6 bases). V was pared by 0 bases and J by 1 base, with 10 bases between. Germline CDR1 MNHNY, CDR2 SVGAGI (reference sequence). The CDR3 is 16 amino acids. This chain's CDR3 is CASSYSTRGSNQPQHF. The DNA of the CDR3 is TGTGCCAGCAGTTACTCGACCAGGGGAAGCAATCAGCCCCAGCATTTT.